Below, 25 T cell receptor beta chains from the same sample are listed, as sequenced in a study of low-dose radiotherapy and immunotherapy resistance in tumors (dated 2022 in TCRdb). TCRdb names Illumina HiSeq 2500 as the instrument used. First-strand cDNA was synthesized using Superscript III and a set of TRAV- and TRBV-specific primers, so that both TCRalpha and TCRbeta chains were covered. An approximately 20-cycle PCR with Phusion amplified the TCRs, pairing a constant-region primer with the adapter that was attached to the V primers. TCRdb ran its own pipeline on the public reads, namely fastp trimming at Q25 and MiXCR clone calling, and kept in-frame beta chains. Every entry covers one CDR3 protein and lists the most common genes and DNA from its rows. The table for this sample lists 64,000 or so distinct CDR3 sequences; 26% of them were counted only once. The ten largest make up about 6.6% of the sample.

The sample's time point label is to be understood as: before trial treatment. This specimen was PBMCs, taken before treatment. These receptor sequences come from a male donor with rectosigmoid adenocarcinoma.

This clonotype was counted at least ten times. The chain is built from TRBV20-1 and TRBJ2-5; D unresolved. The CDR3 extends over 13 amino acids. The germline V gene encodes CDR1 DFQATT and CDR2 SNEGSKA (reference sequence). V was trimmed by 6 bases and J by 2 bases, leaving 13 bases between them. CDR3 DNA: TGCAGTGCCAAGGGTAGTCGGCAAGAGACCCAGTACTTC. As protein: CSAKGSRQETQYF.

This CDR3 is CASSSGSVNTQYF. The CDR3 region has the DNA TGTGCCAGCAGCTCCGGGAGCGTAAATACGCAGTATTTT. J is TRBJ2-3 and V is TRBV7-2; tentatively, D is TRBD2 (6 bases). V lost 4 bases and J 7 bases, leaving 12 bases between the germline ends. The CDR3 sequence is 13 residues long. CDR1 and CDR2 (germline): SGHTA, FQGNSA.

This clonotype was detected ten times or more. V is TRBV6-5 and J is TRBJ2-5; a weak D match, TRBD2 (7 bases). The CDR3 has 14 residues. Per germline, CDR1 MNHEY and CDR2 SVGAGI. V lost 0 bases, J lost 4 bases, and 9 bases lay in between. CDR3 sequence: CASSYSGGGETQYF. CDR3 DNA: TGTGCCAGCAGTTACTCGGGAGGGGGAGAGACCCAGTACTTC.

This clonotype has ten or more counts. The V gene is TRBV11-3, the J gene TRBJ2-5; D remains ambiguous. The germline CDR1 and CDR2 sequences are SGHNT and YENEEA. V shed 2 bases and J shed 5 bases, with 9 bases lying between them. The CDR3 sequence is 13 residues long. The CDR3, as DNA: TGTGCCAGCAGCTTACGTCCCCTCGAGACCCAGTACTTC. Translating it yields CASSLRPLETQYF.

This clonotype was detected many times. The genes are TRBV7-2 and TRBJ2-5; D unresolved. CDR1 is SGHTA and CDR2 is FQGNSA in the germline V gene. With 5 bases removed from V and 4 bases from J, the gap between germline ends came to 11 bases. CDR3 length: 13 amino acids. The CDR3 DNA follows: TGTGCCAGCAGCCCCGGACGTGGAGAGACCCAGTACTTC. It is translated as CASSPGRGETQYF.

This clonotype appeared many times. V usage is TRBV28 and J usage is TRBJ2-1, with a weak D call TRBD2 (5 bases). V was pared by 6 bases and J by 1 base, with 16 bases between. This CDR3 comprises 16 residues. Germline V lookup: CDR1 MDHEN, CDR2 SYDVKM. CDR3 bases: TGTGCCAGCAGGCTGCTACGGGATACGTCCTACAATGAGCAGTTCTTC. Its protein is CASRLLRDTSYNEQFF.

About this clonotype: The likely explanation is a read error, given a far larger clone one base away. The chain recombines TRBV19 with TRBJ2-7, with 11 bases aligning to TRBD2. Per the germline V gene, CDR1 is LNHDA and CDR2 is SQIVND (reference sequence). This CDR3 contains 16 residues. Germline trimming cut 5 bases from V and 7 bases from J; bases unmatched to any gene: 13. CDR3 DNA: TGTGCCAGTAGTGAAACTAGCGGGAGTGTGTACAATGAGCAGTACTTC. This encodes CASSETSGSVYNEQYF.

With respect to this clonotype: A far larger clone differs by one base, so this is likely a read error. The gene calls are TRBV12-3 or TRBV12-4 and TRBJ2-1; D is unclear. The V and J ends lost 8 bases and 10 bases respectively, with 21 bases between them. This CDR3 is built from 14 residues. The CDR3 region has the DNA TGTGCCAGCTCCACGGGTGGGTCCCCCGACGAGCAGTTCTTC. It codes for CASSTGGSPDEQFF.

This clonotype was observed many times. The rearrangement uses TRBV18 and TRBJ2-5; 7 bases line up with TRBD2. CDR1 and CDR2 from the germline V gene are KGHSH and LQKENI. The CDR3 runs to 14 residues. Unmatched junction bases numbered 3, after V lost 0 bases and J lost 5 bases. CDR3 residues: CASSPPYGGETQYF. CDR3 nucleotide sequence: TGTGCCAGCTCACCACCGTACGGGGGGGAGACCCAGTACTTC. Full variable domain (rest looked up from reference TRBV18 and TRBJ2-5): NAGVMQNPRHLVRRRGQEARLRCSPMKGHSHVYWYRQLPEEGLKFMVYLQKENIIDESGMPKERFSAEFPKEGPSILRIQQVVRGDSAAYFCASSPPYGGETQYFGPGTRLLVL.

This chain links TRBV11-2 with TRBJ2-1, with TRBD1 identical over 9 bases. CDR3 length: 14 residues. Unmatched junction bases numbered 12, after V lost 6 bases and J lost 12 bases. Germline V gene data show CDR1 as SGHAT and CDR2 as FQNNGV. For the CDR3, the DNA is TGTGCCAGCAGGGGGGACAGGGATGGAGATACGCAGTTCTTC. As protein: CASRGDRDGDTQFF.

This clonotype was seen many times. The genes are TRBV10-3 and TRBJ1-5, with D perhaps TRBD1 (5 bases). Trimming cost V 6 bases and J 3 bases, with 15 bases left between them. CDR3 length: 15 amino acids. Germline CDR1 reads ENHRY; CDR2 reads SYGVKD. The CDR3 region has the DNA TGTGCCATCAGGGAAAGGGACGGATACAATCAGCCCCAGCATTTT. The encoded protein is CAIRERDGYNQPQHF.

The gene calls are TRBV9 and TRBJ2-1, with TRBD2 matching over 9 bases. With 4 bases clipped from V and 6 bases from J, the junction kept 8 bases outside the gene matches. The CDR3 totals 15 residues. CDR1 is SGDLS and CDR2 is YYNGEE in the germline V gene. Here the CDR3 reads CASSPGTSMFNEQFF. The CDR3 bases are TGTGCCAGCAGCCCCGGGACTAGCATGTTCAATGAGCAGTTCTTC.

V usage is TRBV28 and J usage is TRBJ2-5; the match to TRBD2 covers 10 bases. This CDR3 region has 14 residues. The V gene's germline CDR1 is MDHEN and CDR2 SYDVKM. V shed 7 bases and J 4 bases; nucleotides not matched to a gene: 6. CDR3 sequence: CASNLAGVGETQYF. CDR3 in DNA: TGTGCCAGCAACCTAGCGGGAGTGGGAGAGACCCAGTACTTC.

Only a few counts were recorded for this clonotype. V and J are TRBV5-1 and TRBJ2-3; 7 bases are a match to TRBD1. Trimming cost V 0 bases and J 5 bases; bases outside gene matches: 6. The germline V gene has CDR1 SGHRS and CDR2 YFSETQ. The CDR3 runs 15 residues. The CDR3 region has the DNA TGCGCCAGCAGCTTGGCGACAGGGACAGAAGATACGCAGTATTTT. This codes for CASSLATGTEDTQYF.

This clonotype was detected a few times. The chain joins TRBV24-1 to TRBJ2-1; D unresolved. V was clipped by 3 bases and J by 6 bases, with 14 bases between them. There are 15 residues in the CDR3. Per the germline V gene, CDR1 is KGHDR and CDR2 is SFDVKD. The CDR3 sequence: CATSDPPGPRNEQFF. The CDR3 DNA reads TGTGCCACCAGTGATCCCCCTGGCCCCCGCAATGAGCAGTTCTTC.

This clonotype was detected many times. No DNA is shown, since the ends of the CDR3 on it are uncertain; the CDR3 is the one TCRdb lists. The CDR3 protein is CASSLGTGTGNTEAFF. The chain is built from TRBV28 and TRBJ1-1. Looked up from germline, CDR1 is MDHEN and CDR2 is SYDVKM. The CDR3 contains 16 residues when both ends are counted.

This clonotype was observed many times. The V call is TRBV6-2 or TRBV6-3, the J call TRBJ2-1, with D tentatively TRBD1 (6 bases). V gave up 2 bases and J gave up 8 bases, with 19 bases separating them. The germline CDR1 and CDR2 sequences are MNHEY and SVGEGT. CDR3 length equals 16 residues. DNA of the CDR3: TGTGCCAGCAGTTACACTCCGGGACACAGCCGGCATGAGCAGTTCTTC. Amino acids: CASSYTPGHSRHEQFF.

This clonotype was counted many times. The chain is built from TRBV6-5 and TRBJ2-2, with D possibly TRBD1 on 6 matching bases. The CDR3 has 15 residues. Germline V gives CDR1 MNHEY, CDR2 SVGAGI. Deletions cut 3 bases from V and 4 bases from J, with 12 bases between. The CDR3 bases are TGTGCCAGCAGTTATGTGTCAGGGGTCACCGGGGAGCTGTTTTTT. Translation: CASSYVSGVTGELFF.

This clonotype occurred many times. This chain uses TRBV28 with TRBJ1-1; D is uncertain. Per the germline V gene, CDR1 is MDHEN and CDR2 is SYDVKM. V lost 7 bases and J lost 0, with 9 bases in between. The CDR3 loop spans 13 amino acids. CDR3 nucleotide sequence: TGTGCCAGCACCCTCCAGATGAACACTGAAGCTTTCTTT. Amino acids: CASTLQMNTEAFF.

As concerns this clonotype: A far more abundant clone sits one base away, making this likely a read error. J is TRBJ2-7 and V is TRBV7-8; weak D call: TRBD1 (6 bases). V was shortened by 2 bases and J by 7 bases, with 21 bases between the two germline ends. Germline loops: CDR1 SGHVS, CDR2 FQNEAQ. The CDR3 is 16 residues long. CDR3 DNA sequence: TGTGCCAGCAGCTTACAGGGGAATTTTGCCTACAATGAGCAGTACTTC. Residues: CASSLQGNFAYNEQYF.

CDR3 nucleotide sequence: TGTGCCAGCAGCGTAGCAGGGGGCGGGTACGAGCAGTACTTC. Translation gives CASSVAGGGYEQYF. The chain couples TRBV9 to TRBJ2-7, with 8 bases that match TRBD1. V was clipped by 0 bases and J by 4 bases; unmatched bases: 3. Germline V CDR1 and CDR2: SGDLS, YYNGEE. The CDR3 is made up of 14 amino acids.

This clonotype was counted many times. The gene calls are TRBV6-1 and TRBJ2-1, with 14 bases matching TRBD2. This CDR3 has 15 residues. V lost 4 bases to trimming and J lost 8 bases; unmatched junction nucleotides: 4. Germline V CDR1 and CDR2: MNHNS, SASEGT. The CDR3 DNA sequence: TGTGCCAGCAGTGTAGAGGGACTAGCGGGAGATGAGCAGTTCTTC. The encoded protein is CASSVEGLAGDEQFF.

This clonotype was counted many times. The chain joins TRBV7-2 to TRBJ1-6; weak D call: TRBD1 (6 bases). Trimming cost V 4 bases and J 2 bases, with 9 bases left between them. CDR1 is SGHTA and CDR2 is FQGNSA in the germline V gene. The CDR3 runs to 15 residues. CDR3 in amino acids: CASSSQGPYNSPLHF. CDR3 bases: TGTGCCAGCAGCTCACAGGGCCCCTATAATTCACCCCTCCACTTT.

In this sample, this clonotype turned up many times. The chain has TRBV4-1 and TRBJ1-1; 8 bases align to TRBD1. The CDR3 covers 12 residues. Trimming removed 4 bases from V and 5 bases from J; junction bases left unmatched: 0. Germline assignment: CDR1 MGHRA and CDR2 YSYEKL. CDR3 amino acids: CASSRTGTEAFF. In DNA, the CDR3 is TGCGCCAGCAGCCGGACAGGGACTGAAGCTTTCTTT.

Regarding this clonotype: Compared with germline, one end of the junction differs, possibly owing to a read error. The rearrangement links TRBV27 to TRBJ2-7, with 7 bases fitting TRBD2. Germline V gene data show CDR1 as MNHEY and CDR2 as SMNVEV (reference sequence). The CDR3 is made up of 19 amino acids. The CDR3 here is CTSSLTGAGPLRSSYEQYF. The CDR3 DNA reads TGCACCAGCAGTTTAACTGGAGCGGGGCCCTTACGGAGCTCCTACGAGCAGTACTTC.